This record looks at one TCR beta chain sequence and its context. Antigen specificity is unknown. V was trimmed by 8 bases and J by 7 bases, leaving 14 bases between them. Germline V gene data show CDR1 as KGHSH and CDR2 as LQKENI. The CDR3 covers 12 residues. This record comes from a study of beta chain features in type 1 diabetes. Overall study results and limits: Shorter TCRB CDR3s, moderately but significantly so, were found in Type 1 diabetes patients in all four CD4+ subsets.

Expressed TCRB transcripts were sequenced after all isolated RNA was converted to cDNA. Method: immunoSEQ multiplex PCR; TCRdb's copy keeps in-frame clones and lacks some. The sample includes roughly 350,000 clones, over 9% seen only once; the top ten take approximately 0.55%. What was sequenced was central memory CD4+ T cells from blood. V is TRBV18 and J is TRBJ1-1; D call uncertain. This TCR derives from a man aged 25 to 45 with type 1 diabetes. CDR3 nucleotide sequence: TGTGCCAGCGGGGTCCAACCGGTTGAAGCTTTCTTT. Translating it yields CASGVQPVEAFF.